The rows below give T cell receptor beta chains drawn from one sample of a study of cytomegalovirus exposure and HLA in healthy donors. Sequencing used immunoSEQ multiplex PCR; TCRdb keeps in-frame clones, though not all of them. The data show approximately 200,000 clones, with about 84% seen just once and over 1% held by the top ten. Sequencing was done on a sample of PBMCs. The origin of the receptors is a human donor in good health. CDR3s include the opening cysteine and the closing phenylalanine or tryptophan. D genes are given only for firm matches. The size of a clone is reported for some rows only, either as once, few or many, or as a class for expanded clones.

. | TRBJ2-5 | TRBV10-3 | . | TGTGCCATCAGTGAGTCGACTCGGGTAGGGGGGGGGCATGGGCAAGAGACCCAGTACTTC | CAISESTRVGGGHGQETQYF
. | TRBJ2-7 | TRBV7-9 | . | TGTTCCAGCAGCTCTGATAGCTCCTACGAGCAGTACTTC | CSSSSDSSYEQYF
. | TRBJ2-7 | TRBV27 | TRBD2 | TGTGCCAGCAGTTCTAGCGGTGCCTCCTACGAGCAGTACTTC | CASSSSGASYEQYF
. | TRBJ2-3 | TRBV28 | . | TGTGCCAGCAGTTTTGGGGTGGCGGGGGCAACGCAGTATTTT | CASSFGVAGATQYF
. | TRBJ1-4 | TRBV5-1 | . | TGCGCCAGCAGCTTGGAGACAGGCCGGGAAAAACTGTTTTTT | CASSLETGREKLFF
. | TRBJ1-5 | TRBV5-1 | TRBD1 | TGCGCCAGCAGCCAAGGGACAGACAATCAGCCCCAGCATTTT | CASSQGTDNQPQHF
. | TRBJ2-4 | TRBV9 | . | TGTGCCAGCAGCGCCGCGGGACAGGCCAAAAACATTCAGTACTTC | CASSAAGQAKNIQYF
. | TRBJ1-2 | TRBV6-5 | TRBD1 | TGTGCCAGCACCTCCCGGACAGGGAGCTATGGCTACACCTTC | CASTSRTGSYGYTF
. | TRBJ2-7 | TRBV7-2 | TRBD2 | TGTGCCAGCAGCTTAGGAGCGGGAGTCTACGAGCAGTACTTC | CASSLGAGVYEQYF
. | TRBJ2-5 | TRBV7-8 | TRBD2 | TGTGCCAGCAGCTTAGCACTAGCGGGAAGCGTGGAGACCCAGTACTTC | CASSLALAGSVETQYF
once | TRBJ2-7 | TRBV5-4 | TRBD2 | TGTGCCAGCAGCTTGGGGAGCGGGAGGGCCCCCGAGCAGTACTTC | CASSLGSGRAPEQYF
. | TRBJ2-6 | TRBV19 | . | TGTGCCAGTAGTGTCCAGGGTGCTGGGGCCAACGTCCTGACTTTC | CASSVQGAGANVLTF
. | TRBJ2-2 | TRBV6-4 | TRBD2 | TGTGCCAGCAGAGGCCTAGCGGGAGTAGGGGAGCTGTTTTTT | CASRGLAGVGELFF
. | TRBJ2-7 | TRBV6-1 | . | TGTGCCAGCAGTGAAGGGACATCTAGCTCCTACGAGCAGTACTTC | CASSEGTSSSYEQYF
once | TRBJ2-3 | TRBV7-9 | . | TGTTCCAGCAACAACGCGATCGGGACTGTACCCACAGATACGCAGTATTTT | CSSNNAIGTVPTDTQYF
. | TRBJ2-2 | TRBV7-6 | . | TGTGCCAGCAGCTCCCTAGTCACCGGGGAGCTGTTTTTT | CASSSLVTGELFF
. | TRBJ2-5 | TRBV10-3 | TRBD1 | TGTGCCATACAGGGACAGGGACAAGAGACCCAGTACTTC | CAIQGQGQETQYF
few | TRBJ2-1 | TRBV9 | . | TGTGCCAGCAGCCCTGGACTGTGGTTATTCTTC | CASSPGLWLFF